This TCR beta chain was identified during a study of identifying expanded T cells in peripheral blood. General study results and limits: About 1.3 clones differed between technical replicates, versus about 16 and 19 over time.

As for this clone: The antigen remains unidentified.

Germline V lookup: CDR1 KGHSH, CDR2 LQKENI. Trimming took 0 bases from V and 5 from J, leaving 14 bases between them. CDR3 length: 16 amino acids. Profiling relied on immunoSEQ multiplex PCR, and the TCRdb table lists in-frame clones only, not all of them. The sample carries 100,000 to 150,000 clones, over 65% recorded once. J is TRBJ1-3 and V is TRBV18, with D possibly being TRBD1 (5 bases). Sequencing used blood. This sequence was found in a person aged 18 to 69 in good health. Here the CDR3 DNA reads TGTGCCAGCTCACCACCCGCCACAGGAACCCGAAACACCATATATTTT. This sequence encodes CASSPPATGTRNTIYF.